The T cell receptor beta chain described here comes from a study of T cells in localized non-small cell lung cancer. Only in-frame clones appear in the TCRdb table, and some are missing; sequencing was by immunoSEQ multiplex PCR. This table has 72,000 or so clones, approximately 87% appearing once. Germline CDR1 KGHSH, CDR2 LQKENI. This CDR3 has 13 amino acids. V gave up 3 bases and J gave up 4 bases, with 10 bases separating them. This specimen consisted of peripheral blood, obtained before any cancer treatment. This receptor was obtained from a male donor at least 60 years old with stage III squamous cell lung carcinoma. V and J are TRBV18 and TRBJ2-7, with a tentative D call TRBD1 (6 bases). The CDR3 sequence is CASSPGTKYEQYF. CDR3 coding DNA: TGTGCCAGCTCACCGGGGACAAAATACGAGCAGTACTTC.